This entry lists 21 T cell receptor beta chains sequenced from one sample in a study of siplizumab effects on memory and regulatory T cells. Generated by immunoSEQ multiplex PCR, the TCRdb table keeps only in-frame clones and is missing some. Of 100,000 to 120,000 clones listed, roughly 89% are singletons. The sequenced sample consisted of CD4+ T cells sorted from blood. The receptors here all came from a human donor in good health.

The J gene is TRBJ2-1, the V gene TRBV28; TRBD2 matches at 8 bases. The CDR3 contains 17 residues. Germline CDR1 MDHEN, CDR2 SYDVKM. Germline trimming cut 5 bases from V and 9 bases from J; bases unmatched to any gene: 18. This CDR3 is CASSPQLAGSSGVEQFF. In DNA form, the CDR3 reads TGTGCCAGCAGTCCTCAATTAGCGGGATCCTCCGGTGTTGAGCAGTTCTTC.

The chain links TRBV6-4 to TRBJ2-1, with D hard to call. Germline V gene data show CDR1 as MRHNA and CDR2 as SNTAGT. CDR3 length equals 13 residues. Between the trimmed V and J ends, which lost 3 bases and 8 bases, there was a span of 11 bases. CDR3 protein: CASSEGPFYEQFF. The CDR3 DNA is TGTGCCAGCAGTGAAGGACCGTTCTATGAGCAGTTCTTC.

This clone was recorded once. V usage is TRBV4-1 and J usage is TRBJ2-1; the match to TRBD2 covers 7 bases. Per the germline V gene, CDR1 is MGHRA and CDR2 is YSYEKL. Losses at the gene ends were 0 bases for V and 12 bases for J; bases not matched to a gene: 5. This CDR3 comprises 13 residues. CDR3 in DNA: TGCGCCAGCAGCCAAGATCCCGGGAGGACGCAGTTCTTC. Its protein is CASSQDPGRTQFF.

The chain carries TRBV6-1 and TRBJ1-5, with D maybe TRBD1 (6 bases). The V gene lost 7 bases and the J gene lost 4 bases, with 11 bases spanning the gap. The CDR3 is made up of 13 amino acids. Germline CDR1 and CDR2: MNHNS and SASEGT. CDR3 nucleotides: TGTGCCAGCACCTGGACAGTTAATCAGCCCCAGCATTTT. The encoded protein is CASTWTVNQPQHF.

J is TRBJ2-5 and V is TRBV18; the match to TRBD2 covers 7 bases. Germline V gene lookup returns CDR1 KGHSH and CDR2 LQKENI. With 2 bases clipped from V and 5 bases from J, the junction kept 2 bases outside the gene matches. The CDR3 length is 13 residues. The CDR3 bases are TGTGCCAGCTCACCAGTTAGCGGGGAGACCCAGTACTTC. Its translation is CASSPVSGETQYF.

The CDR3 sequence: CASSIGGGVADTQYF. The CDR3 nucleotides read TGTGCCAGTAGTATAGGCGGGGGGGTGGCAGATACGCAGTATTTT. The chain couples TRBV19 to TRBJ2-3, with 9 bases fitting TRBD2. V was pared by 1 base and J by 4 bases, with 3 bases of the junction left unmatched. CDR3 length equals 15 residues. Germline CDR1 and CDR2: LNHDA and SQIVND (reference sequence).

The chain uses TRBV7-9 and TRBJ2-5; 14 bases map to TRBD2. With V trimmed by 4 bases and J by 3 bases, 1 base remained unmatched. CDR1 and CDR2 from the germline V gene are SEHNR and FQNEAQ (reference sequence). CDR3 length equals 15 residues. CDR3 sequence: CASSSGLAGEETQYF. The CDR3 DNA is TGTGCCAGCAGCTCGGGACTAGCGGGGGAAGAGACCCAGTACTTC.

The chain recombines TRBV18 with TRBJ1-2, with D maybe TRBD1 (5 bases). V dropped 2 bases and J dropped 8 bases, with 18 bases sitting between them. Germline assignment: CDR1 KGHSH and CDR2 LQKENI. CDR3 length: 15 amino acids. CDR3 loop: CASSPDVQGREGYTF. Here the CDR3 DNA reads TGTGCCAGCTCACCAGATGTCCAGGGTCGGGAAGGCTACACCTTC.

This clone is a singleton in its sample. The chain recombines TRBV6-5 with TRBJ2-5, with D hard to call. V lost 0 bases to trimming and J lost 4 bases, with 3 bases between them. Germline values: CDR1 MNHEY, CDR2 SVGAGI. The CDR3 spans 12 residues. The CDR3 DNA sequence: TGTGCCAGCAGTTACTCAGGAGAGACCCAGTACTTC. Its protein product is CASSYSGETQYF.

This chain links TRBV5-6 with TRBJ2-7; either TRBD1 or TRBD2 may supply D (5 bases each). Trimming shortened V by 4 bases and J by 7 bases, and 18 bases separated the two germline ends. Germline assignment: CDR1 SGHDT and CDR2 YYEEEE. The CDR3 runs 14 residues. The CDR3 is CASSPGPSEREQYF. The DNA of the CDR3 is TGTGCCAGCAGCCCGGGACCCTCTGAGAGAGAGCAGTACTTC.

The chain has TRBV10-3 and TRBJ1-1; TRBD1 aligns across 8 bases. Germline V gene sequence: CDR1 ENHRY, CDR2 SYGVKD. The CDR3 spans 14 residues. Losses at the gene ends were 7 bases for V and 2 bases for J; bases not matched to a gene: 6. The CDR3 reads CAITNGQGNTEAFF. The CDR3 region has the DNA TGTGCCATCACTAACGGACAGGGAAACACTGAAGCTTTCTTT.

This chain's CDR3 is CASSPVTNSNQPQHF. CDR3 bases: TGTGCCAGCAGCCCTGTCACCAATAGCAATCAGCCCCAGCATTTT. The gene calls are TRBV7-2 and TRBJ1-5; D unresolved. The CDR3 has 15 amino acids. The V end lost 5 bases, the J end lost 0 bases, and 11 bases lay between the germline ends. Germline V gene lookup returns CDR1 SGHTA and CDR2 FQGNSA.

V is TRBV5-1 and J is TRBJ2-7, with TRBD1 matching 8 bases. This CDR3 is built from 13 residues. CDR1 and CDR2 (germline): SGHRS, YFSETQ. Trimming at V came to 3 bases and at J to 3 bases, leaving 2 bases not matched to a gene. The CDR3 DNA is TGCGCCAGCAGCTCCGGGACAGGCTACGAGCAGTACTTC. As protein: CASSSGTGYEQYF. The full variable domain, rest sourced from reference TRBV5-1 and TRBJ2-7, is KAGVTQTPRYLIKTRGQQVTLSCSPISGHRSVSWYQQTPGQGLQFLFEYFSETQRNKGNFPGRFSGRQFSNSRSEMNVSTLELGDSALYLCASSSGTGYEQYFGPGTRLTVT.

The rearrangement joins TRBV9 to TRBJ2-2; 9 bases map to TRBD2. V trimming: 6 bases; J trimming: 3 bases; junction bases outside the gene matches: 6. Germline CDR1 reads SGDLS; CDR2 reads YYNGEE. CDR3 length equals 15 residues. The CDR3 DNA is TGTGCCAGCAACGATCGGACTAGCGACACCGGGGAGCTGTTTTTT. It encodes CASNDRTSDTGELFF.

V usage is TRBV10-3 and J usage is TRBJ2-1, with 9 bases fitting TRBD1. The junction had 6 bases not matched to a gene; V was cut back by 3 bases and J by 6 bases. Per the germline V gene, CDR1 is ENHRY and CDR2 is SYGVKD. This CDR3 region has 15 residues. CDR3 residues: CAISDGTGFANEQFF. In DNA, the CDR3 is TGTGCCATCAGTGATGGGACAGGGTTTGCCAATGAGCAGTTCTTC.

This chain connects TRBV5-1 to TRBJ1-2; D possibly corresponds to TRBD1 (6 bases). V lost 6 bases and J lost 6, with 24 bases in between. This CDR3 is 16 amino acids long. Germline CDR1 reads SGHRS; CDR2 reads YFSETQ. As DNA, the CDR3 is TGCGCCAGCACTACACAGGGTGCAGGGAGTATCGATGGCTACACCTTC. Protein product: CASTTQGAGSIDGYTF.

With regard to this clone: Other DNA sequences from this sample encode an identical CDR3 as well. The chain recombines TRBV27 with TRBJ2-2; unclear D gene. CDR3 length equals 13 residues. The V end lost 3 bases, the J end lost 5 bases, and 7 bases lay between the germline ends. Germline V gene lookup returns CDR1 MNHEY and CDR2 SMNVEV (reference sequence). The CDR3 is CASSLVGTGELFF. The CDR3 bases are TGTGCCAGCAGTTTGGTCGGTACCGGGGAGCTGTTTTTT.

Written as DNA, the CDR3 is TGTGCCAGTAGTACTGGATTGGGGGGCGCTAACTATGGCTACACCTTC. The encoded protein is CASSTGLGGANYGYTF. The chain employs TRBV19 and TRBJ1-2, with D maybe TRBD1 (6 bases). Germline lookup yields CDR1 LNHDA and CDR2 SQIVND (reference sequence). The CDR3 has 16 residues. The V end lost 4 bases, the J end lost 0 bases, and 15 bases lay between the germline ends. The variable domain in full, completed from reference TRBV19 and TRBJ1-2, reads DGGITQSPKYLFRKEGQNVTLSCEQNLNHDAMYWYRQDPGQGLRLIYYSQIVNDFQKGDIAEGYSVSREKKESFPLTVTSAQKNPTAFYLCASSTGLGGANYGYTFGSGTRLTVV.

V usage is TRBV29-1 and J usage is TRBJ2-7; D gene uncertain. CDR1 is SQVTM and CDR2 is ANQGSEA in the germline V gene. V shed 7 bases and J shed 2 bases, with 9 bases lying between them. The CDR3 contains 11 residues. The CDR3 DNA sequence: TGCAGCGCCTCGTCGGCCTACGAGCAGTACTTC. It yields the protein CSASSAYEQYF.

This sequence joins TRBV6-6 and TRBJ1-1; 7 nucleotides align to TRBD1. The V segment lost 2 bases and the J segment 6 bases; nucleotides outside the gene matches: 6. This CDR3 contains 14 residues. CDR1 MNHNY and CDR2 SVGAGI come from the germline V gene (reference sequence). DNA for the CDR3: TGTGCCAGCAGTTACCCTAGACAGGGCGCTGAAGCTTTCTTT. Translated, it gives CASSYPRQGAEAFF.

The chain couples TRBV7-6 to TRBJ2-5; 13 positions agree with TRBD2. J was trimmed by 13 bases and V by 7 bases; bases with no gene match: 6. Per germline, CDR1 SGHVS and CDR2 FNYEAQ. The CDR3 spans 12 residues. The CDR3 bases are TGTGCCAGCACCGGACTAGCGGGGGCATTGTACTTC. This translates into CASTGLAGALYF.